The next 13 T cell receptor beta chains were all read from a single sample in a study of cytomegalovirus exposure and HLA in healthy donors. The PCR used 60 Vbeta and 13 Jbeta primers. Libraries were prepared by immunoSEQ multiplex PCR; TCRdb keeps only in-frame clonotypes and omits some of them. The top ten clones hold 20% to 25% of a sample with 92,000 or so clones, 55% to 70% of them seen once. The sequenced sample was PBMCs. These receptors all stem from a woman aged 50 to 65 in good health and CMV-seropositive.

The chain is built from TRBV5-4 and TRBJ1-1; 12 nucleotides agree with TRBD1. Per germline, CDR1 SGHNT and CDR2 YYREEE (reference sequence). The CDR3 extends over 13 amino acids. The V gene end was trimmed by 3 bases and the J gene end by 8 bases; junction bases not matched to a gene: 2. The CDR3 protein is CASSWDRGREAFF. CDR3 sequence (DNA): TGTGCCAGCAGCTGGGACAGGGGGCGAGAAGCTTTCTTT.

V gene TRBV4-3 combines with J gene TRBJ1-2; 7 nucleotides align to TRBD1. Germline V CDR1 and CDR2: LGHNA, YSLEER. V gave up 0 bases and J gave up 7 bases; unmatched junction bases: 8. This CDR3 spans 15 amino acids. CDR3 amino acids: CASSQDEQGHGGYTF. For the CDR3, the DNA is TGCGCCAGCAGCCAAGATGAACAGGGGCACGGTGGCTACACCTTC.

The chain is built from TRBV14 and TRBJ1-2, with 9 bases aligning to TRBD1. Germline CDR1 is SGHDN and CDR2 is FVKESK. After removal of 4 bases from V and 4 bases from J, the junction contained 1 base not matched to a gene. The length of the CDR3 is 13 residues. Here the CDR3 reads CASSRDRVYGYTF. For the CDR3, the DNA is TGTGCCAGCAGCCGGGACAGGGTCTATGGCTACACCTTC.

The chain uses TRBV2 and TRBJ1-3; 8 bases fit TRBD1. CDR3 length equals 14 residues. Germline V lookup: CDR1 SNHLY, CDR2 FYNNEI. V shed 7 bases and J 3 bases; nucleotides not matched to a gene: 5. The CDR3 bases are TGTGCCAGCACCAACAGGGGGTATGGAAACACCATATATTTT. Its protein product is CASTNRGYGNTIYF.

The chain carries TRBV9 and TRBJ2-5, with D possibly TRBD2 on 6 matching bases. The length of the CDR3 is 16 residues. Trimming removed 0 bases from V and 4 bases from J, with 16 bases in between. Looked up from germline, CDR1 is SGDLS and CDR2 is YYNGEE. In DNA, the CDR3 is TGTGCCAGCAGCGTAGAGGGACTGGACGGACTAGAGACCCAGTACTTC. This encodes CASSVEGLDGLETQYF.

The V call is TRBV6-5, the J call TRBJ1-2; weak D call: TRBD1 (6 bases). The germline gives CDR1 MNHEY, CDR2 SVGAGI. This CDR3 region has 12 residues. Trimming pared 8 bases from V and 5 bases from J, leaving 12 bases between. As DNA, the CDR3 is TGTGCCAGCGGGGGCAGGGGATATGGCTACACCTTC. It translates to CASGGRGYGYTF.

Worth noting for this clone: Without the conserved terminal phenylalanine or tryptophan, this CDR3 likely stems from a read error. The CDR3 is CASSRGGATSEQYL. DNA for the CDR3: TGTGCCAGCTCGAGGGGGGGGGCGACTTCCGAGCAGTACCTC. V is TRBV6-5 and J is TRBJ2-7; possible D gene TRBD2, 7 bases. CDR1 and CDR2 from the germline V gene are MNHEY and SVGAGI. V lost 8 bases and J 6 bases, leaving 20 bases between the germline ends. This CDR3 comprises 14 residues.

Details on this clone: Other DNA sequences in this specimen translate into the identical CDR3. V and J are TRBV18 and TRBJ1-6; 8 nucleotides line up with TRBD1. CDR3 length: 17 amino acids. The germline gives CDR1 KGHSH, CDR2 LQKENI. V shed 2 bases, J shed 0 bases, and the junction held 3 bases outside the gene matches. The CDR3 protein is CASSPGDRSSYNSPLHF. CDR3 DNA sequence: TGTGCCAGCTCACCAGGGGACAGGAGCTCCTATAATTCACCCCTCCACTTT.

The chain is built from TRBV29-1 and TRBJ2-1, with 8 bases lining up with TRBD2. Trimming cost V 1 base and J 9 bases; bases outside gene matches: 14. The germline gives CDR1 SQVTM, CDR2 ANQGSEA. The CDR3 is made up of 16 amino acids. CDR3 coding DNA: TGCAGCGTTGAAGGTCTTATGAGCGGGGGCCCTGGTGAGCAGTTCTTC. Amino acids: CSVEGLMSGGPGEQFF.

This chain connects TRBV4-1 to TRBJ1-1, with TRBD1 as a possible D gene (6 bases). Trimming shortened V by 1 base and J by 3 bases, and 12 bases separated the two germline ends. The CDR3 has 15 amino acids. CDR1 is MGHRA and CDR2 is YSYEKL in the germline V gene. The CDR3 DNA follows: TGCGCCAGCAGCCAAGTTACAGGGAGGGACACTGAAGCTTTCTTT. Translating it yields CASSQVTGRDTEAFF.

The J gene is TRBJ2-3, the V gene TRBV19; 12 bases align to TRBD2. The length of the CDR3 is 17 residues. Trimming at V came to 2 bases and at J to 4 bases, leaving 7 bases not matched to a gene. Per the germline V gene, CDR1 is LNHDA and CDR2 is SQIVND (reference sequence). DNA for the CDR3: TGTGCCAGTAGTATACTAGCGGGGGGGATGTCCCCAGATACGCAGTATTTT. This gives the protein CASSILAGGMSPDTQYF.

J is TRBJ1-5 and V is TRBV18, with D possibly being TRBD1 (5 bases). This CDR3 spans 13 amino acids. The V gene's germline CDR1 is KGHSH and CDR2 LQKENI. V lost 3 bases and J 6 bases, leaving 9 bases between the germline ends. This CDR3 is CASSPGGTQPQHF. CDR3 nucleotides: TGTGCCAGCTCACCGGGGGGGACTCAGCCCCAGCATTTT.

This chain joins TRBV28 and TRBJ1-1; tentatively, D is TRBD1 (6 bases). CDR1 and CDR2 (germline): MDHEN, SYDVKM. There are 12 residues in the CDR3. Trimming shortened V by 5 bases and J by 6 bases, and 10 bases separated the two germline ends. CDR3 protein: CASSVQGPEAFF. The CDR3 DNA sequence: TGTGCCAGCAGTGTCCAGGGGCCTGAAGCTTTCTTT. Based on the CDR3 plus reference TRBV28 and TRBJ1-1, the full variable domain is DVKVTQSSRYLVKRTGEKVFLECVQDMDHENMFWYRQDPGLGLRLIYFSYDVKMKEKGDIPEGYSVSREKKERFSLILESASTNQTSMYLCASSVQGPEAFFGQGTRLTVV.